This TCR beta chain was documented in a study of radiation and T cells in renal cell carcinoma. As for time point: baseline pretreatment blood. As to treatment: 15 Gy SBRT to primary tumor, nephrectomy 4 weeks later. Serial blood draws occurred at baseline and 2 and 4 weeks post-SBRT. This renal cell carcinoma was of the clear cell type. Here immunoSEQ multiplex PCR was the method, and the copy in TCRdb shows in-frame clones only, minus some. The sample has tens of thousands of clones, roughly four fifths seen once. A note on this clone: No antigen is known for it.

The CDR3 spans 14 residues. V shed 6 bases and J 5 bases; nucleotides not matched to a gene: 5. CDR1 is ENHRY and CDR2 is SYGVKD in the germline V gene. Study-wide results and limits: No pretreatment tumor biopsies were available for baseline clonotypes. From baseline, blood top tumor clonotypes peaked at 2 weeks post-radiation.

Specimen: blood, collected from a patient whose treatment included radiotherapy and nephrectomy. The V call is TRBV10-3, the J call TRBJ2-1; the match to TRBD2 covers 9 bases. This sequence originates from a man between 60 and 70 years old with renal cell carcinoma. DNA of the CDR3: TGTGCCATCAGGAGACTAGCGGTTAACAATGAGCAGTTCTTC. It specifies CAIRRLAVNNEQFF.